This TCR beta chain stems from a study of T cell changes during pregnancy in multiple sclerosis. This CDR3 is 13 amino acids long. With 7 bases removed from V and 9 bases from J, the gap between germline ends came to 17 bases. Germline values: CDR1 MDHEN, CDR2 SYDVKM. Generated by immunoSEQ multiplex PCR, the TCRdb table keeps only in-frame clones and is missing some. The top ten clones hold around 0.5% of a sample with nearly 50,000 clones, about 94% of them seen once. The specimen comprised CD4+ T cells from peripheral blood mononuclear cells, sampled in the first trimester of pregnancy. The rearrangement links TRBV28 to TRBJ2-3; D call uncertain. The clonotype was recovered from a female donor with multiple sclerosis, enrolled in a pregnancy study. CDR3 nucleotide sequence: TGTGCCAGCATAAGTCGAAGCCTTCGGACGCAGTATTTT. Translation: CASISRSLRTQYF.